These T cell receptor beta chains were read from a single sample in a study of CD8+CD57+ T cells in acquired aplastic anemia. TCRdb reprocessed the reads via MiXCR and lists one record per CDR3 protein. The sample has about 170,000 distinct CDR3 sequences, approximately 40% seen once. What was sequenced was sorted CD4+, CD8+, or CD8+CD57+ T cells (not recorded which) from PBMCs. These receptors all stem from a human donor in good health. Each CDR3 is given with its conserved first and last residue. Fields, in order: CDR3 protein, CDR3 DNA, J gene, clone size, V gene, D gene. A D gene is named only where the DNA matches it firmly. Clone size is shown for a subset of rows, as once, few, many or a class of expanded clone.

CDR3: CASSLDWGPNTEAFF; DNA: TGTGCCAGCAGCTTAGATTGGGGGCCAAACACTGAAGCTTTCTTT; J: TRBJ1-1; size: once; V: TRBV7-2; D: -
CDR3: CASSIQGGVRETQYF; DNA: TGTGCCAGTAGTATACAGGGAGGGGTGCGGGAGACCCAGTACTTC; J: TRBJ2-5; size: -; V: TRBV19; D: TRBD2
CDR3: CASSTTRETDTQYF; DNA: TGTGCCAGCAGTACCACCAGGGAGACAGATACGCAGTATTTT; J: TRBJ2-3; size: few; V: TRBV28; D: -
CDR3: CASSSMLGVSNQPQHF; DNA: TGTGCCAGCAGTTCCATGTTAGGGGTTAGCAATCAGCCCCAGCATTTT; J: TRBJ1-5; size: -; V: TRBV12-3/TRBV12-4; D: -
CDR3: CASSSGRESPLHF; DNA: TGTGCCAGCAGTTCAGGCAGAGAGTCACCCCTCCACTTT; J: TRBJ1-6; size: -; V: TRBV2; D: -
CDR3: CASSPPRYTGELFF; DNA: TGTGCCAGCAGTCCCCCGCGGTATACCGGGGAGCTGTTTTTT; J: TRBJ2-2; size: few; V: TRBV28; D: -
CDR3: CASSHTETGGDSYGYTF; DNA: TGCGCCAGCAGCCATACTGAGACAGGGGGCGATAGCTATGGCTACACCTTC; J: TRBJ1-2; size: many; V: TRBV5-1; D: TRBD1
CDR3: CASSGRGGLETQYF; DNA: TGTGCCAGCAGTGGTAGGGGGGGCCTGGAGACCCAGTACTTC; J: TRBJ2-5; size: few; V: TRBV10-3; D: -
CDR3: CAIRDATNEAFF; DNA: TGTGCCATCAGGGACGCAACTAATGAAGCTTTCTTT; J: TRBJ1-1; size: -; V: TRBV10-3; D: -
CDR3: CASSPRGSGEQYF; DNA: TGTGCCAGCTCACCCAGGGGATCAGGGGAGCAGTACTTC; J: TRBJ2-7; size: few; V: TRBV18; D: -
CDR3: CSARGGDTEAFF; DNA: TGCAGTGCTAGAGGGGGAGACACTGAAGCTTTCTTT; J: TRBJ1-1; size: many; V: TRBV20-1; D: -
CDR3: CASSIPTDTQYF; DNA: TGTGCCAGTAGTATTCCCACAGATACGCAGTATTTT; J: TRBJ2-3; size: -; V: TRBV19; D: -
CDR3: CATSRDSAYEQYF; DNA: TGTGCCACCAGCAGAGATTCGGCCTACGAGCAGTACTTC; J: TRBJ2-7; size: -; V: TRBV15; D: -
CDR3: CASSESGPASTDTQYF; DNA: TGTGCCAGCAGTGAAAGCGGGCCAGCTAGCACAGATACGCAGTATTTT; J: TRBJ2-3; size: -; V: TRBV25-1; D: -
CDR3: CASSLVIGHHGYTF; DNA: TGCGCCAGCAGCTTGGTAATTGGACACCATGGCTACACCTTC; J: TRBJ1-2; size: many; V: TRBV5-1; D: -
CDR3: CASDAGTDHNQPQHF; DNA: TGTGCCAGTGATGCGGGGACAGACCACAATCAGCCCCAGCATTTT; J: TRBJ1-5; size: many; V: TRBV19; D: TRBD1
CDR3: CASSKRTGGEVSNQPQHF; DNA: TGTGCCAGCAGCAAACGGACAGGGGGTGAGGTTAGCAATCAGCCCCAGCATTTT; J: TRBJ1-5; size: few; V: TRBV3-1; D: TRBD1
CDR3: CASSESRIRGGYTF; DNA: TGTGCCAGCAGTGAATCTCGAATAAGGGGCGGCTACACCTTC; J: TRBJ1-2; size: few; V: TRBV25-1; D: -
CDR3: CSASNVGDTQYF; DNA: TGCAGTGCTAGTAACGTCGGAGATACGCAGTATTTT; J: TRBJ2-3; size: -; V: TRBV20-1; D: -
CDR3: CSVETVQGPFEQFF; DNA: TGCAGCGTTGAAACGGTACAGGGACCGTTCGAGCAGTTCTTC; J: TRBJ2-1; size: many; V: TRBV29-1; D: -